Sequencing of this T cell receptor beta chain was carried out in a study of blood T cell repertoires in COVID-19. As concerns this clone: The sample contains more than one DNA sequence encoding this CDR3.

This table comes from immunoSEQ multiplex PCR, and its TCRdb copy is limited to in-frame clones, with some not included. The table shows about 140,000 clones, with approximately 84% occurring only once. With 3 bases clipped from V and 5 bases from J, the junction kept 5 bases outside the gene matches. The germline gives CDR1 SGHRS, CDR2 YFSETQ. The CDR3 sequence is 16 residues long. The source material was PBMCs or T cells enriched from blood (not recorded which). This clonotype was obtained from a woman between 45 and 60 years old with acute COVID-19. The V gene is TRBV5-1, the J gene TRBJ1-6, with 10 bases fitting TRBD1. For the CDR3, the DNA is TGCGCCAGCAGCTCGGGGGGACAGGGGAATAATTCACCCCTCCACTTT. Its protein product is CASSSGGQGNNSPLHF.